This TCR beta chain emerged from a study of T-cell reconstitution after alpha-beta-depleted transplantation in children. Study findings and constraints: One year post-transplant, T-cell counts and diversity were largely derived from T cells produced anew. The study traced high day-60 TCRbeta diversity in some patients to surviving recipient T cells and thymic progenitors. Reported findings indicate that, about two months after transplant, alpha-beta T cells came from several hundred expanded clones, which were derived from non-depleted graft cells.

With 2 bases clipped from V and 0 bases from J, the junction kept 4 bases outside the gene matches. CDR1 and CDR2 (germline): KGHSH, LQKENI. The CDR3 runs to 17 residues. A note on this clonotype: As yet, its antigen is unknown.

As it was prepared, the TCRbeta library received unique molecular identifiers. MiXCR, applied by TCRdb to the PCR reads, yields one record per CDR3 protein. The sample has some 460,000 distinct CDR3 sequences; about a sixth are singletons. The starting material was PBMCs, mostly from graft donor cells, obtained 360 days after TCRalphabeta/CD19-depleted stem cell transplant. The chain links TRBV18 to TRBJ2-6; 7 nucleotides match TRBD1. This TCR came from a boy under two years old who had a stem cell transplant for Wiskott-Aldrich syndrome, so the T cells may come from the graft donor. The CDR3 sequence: CASSPIAGGSGANVLTF. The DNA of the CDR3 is TGTGCCAGCTCACCAATAGCAGGGGGCTCTGGGGCCAACGTCCTGACTTTC.